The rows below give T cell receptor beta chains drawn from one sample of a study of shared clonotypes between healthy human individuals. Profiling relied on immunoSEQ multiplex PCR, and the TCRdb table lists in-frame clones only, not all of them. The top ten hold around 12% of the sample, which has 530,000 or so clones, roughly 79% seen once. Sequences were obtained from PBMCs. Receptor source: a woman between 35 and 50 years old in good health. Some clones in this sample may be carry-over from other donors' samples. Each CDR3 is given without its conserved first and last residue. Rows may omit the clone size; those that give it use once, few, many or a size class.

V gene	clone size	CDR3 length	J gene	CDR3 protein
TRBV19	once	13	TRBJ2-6	ASSSVSSGANVLT
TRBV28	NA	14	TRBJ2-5	ASRPSGGLPGETQY
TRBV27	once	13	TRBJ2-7	ASTPRRAASYEQY
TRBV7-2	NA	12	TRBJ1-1	ASSLRLGRTEAF
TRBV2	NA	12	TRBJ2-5	ASTATSTGETQY
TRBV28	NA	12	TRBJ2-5	ASNPDRPRETQY
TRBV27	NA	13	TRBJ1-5	ASSLGTGGNQPQH
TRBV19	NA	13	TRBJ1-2	ASSTQGQTVYGYT
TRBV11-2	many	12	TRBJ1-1	ASSRWTENTEAF
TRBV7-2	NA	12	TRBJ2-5	ASSFRDRPSGQY
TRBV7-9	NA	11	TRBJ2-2	ASSPKGGWELF
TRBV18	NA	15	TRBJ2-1	ASSPRTAGSSYNEQF
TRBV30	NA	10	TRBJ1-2	AWSRRVSGYT
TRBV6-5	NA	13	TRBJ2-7	ASSSPASGSYEQY
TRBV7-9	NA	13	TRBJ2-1	ASSLGLAGYNEQF
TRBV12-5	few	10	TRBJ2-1	ASAQAENEQF
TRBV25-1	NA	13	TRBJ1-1	ASSEWNLGSTEAF
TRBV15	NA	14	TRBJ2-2	ATSRDRAANTGELF
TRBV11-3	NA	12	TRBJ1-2	ASSLGERTVGYT
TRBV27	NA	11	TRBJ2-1	AVQTGAYNEQF
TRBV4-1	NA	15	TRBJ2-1	ASSQGLAGGPVNEQF
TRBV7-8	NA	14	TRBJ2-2	ASSLVVAGSAGELF
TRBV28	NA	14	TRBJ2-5	ASSVTRDRGRETQY
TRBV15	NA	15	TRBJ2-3	ATSRVTPGQGADTQY
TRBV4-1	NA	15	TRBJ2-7	ASSQVLPLGSGREVI
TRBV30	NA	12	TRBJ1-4	AWSVLRGDEKLF
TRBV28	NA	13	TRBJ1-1	ASRRLGTGKVEAF
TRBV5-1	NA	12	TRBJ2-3	ASSPTSDTDTQY
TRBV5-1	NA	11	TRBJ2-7	ASTRGGENEQY
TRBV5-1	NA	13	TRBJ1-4	ASSPEAASNEKLF
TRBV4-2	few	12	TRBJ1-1	ASRFTGGDTEAF
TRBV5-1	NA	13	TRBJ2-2	ASSLLGRGTGELF
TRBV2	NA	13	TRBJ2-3	ASSEAPGGVYTQY
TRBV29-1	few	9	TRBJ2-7	SVGSWYEQY
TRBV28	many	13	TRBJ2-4	ASSFRIGAKNIQY
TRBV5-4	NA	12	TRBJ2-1	ASNRQGAYNEQF